These 21 T cell receptor beta chains were sequenced from one sample in a study of cytomegalovirus exposure and HLA in healthy donors. Primers included in the PCR were 60 Vbeta and 13 Jbeta primers. Assay used: immunoSEQ multiplex PCR; TCRdb lists only in-frame clones, some missing. The table shows 170,000 or so clones, with approximately 84% occurring only once. The specimen sequenced was PBMCs. The receptors originated from a girl under 18 in good health and CMV-seropositive.

The chain combines TRBV9 with TRBJ1-1; possibly TRBD1 for D (6 bases). The germline gives CDR1 SGDLS, CDR2 YYNGEE. The CDR3 has 16 amino acids. The V end lost 0 bases, the J end lost 4 bases, and 16 bases lay between the germline ends. The DNA of the CDR3 is TGTGCCAGCAGCGTAGACGGGGGGGCCCCGAGCACTGAAGCTTTCTTT. This gives the protein CASSVDGGAPSTEAFF.

The rearrangement links TRBV19 to TRBJ1-2, with unresolved D. This CDR3 is 16 amino acids long. Germline CDR1 is LNHDA and CDR2 is SQIVND (reference sequence). The germline V and J ends were trimmed by 0 bases and 3 bases, with 14 bases remaining between them. CDR3 sequence reads: CASSIEAGKVYYGYTF. In nucleotides, the CDR3 is TGTGCCAGTAGTATAGAGGCGGGGAAGGTATACTATGGCTACACCTTC.

J is TRBJ1-2 and V is TRBV10-1, with D possibly matching TRBD1 (6 bases). V lost 7 bases, J lost 4 bases, and 25 bases lay in between. Germline V lookup: CDR1 WNHNN, CDR2 SYGVQD (reference sequence). The CDR3 length is 17 residues. CDR3 nucleotides: TGCGCCAGCATGGGGGCACAGGGAAACTTGCGGACCTATGGCTACACCTTC. Translating it yields CASMGAQGNLRTYGYTF.

The rearrangement uses TRBV12-5 and TRBJ2-1, with D possibly matching TRBD1 (6 bases). V shed 2 bases and J shed 3 bases, with 11 bases lying between them. The CDR3 totals 15 residues. From germline, CDR1 is LGHNT and CDR2 FRNRAP. The CDR3, as DNA: TGTGCTAGTGGTTTGCGGGACACCCACTACAATGAGCAGTTCTTC. It yields the protein CASGLRDTHYNEQFF.

The rearrangement joins TRBV7-9 to TRBJ1-4; D not resolved. Trimming shortened V by 5 bases and J by 5 bases, and 15 bases separated the two germline ends. Germline CDR1 reads SEHNR; CDR2 reads FQNEAQ (reference sequence). The CDR3 length is 15 residues. CDR3 sequence reads: CASSRWVRENEKLFF. The CDR3 coding sequence is TGTGCCAGCAGCCGGTGGGTCCGGGAGAATGAAAAACTGTTTTTT.

A word on this clone: The sample has other DNA sequences that encode this CDR3 too. This chain connects TRBV9 to TRBJ2-1, with 9 nucleotides matching TRBD2. Germline V gene sequence: CDR1 SGDLS, CDR2 YYNGEE. The ends lost 0 bases at V and 4 bases at J; junction bases unmatched: 5. CDR3 size: 16 residues. In DNA, the CDR3 is TGTGCCAGCAGCGTAGGTGGGGCGGGGGGGTACAATGAGCAGTTCTTC. Translated, it gives CASSVGGAGGYNEQFF.

V and J are TRBV6-1 and TRBJ1-2, with D perhaps matching TRBD1 (5 bases). The V end lost 6 bases, the J end lost 4 bases, and 12 bases lay between the germline ends. Looked up from germline, CDR1 is MNHNS and CDR2 is SASEGT. This CDR3 is 13 amino acids long. The CDR3 sequence: CASSPGMSYGYTF. CDR3 bases: TGTGCCAGCAGCCCAGGGATGAGCTATGGCTACACCTTC.

The J gene is TRBJ2-7, the V gene TRBV5-5; tentative D call: TRBD2 (5 bases). CDR1 and CDR2 from the germline V gene are SGHKS and YYEKEE (reference sequence). The CDR3 sequence is 15 residues long. V lost 5 bases, J lost 3 bases, and 18 bases lay in between. CDR3 sequence: CASRLEETLNYEQYF. CDR3 nucleotides: TGTGCCAGCAGACTAGAAGAGACATTGAACTACGAGCAGTACTTC.

J is TRBJ2-6 and V is TRBV9; D unresolved. V was pared by 0 bases and J by 4 bases, with 8 bases between. The CDR3 is 15 residues long. Germline CDR1 is SGDLS and CDR2 is YYNGEE. In DNA form, the CDR3 reads TGTGCCAGCAGCGTAGGGGCCTCAGGGGCCAACGTCCTGACTTTC. This codes for CASSVGASGANVLTF.

V gene TRBV9 combines with J gene TRBJ2-3, with 8 bases matching TRBD2. CDR1 is SGDLS, CDR2 YYNGEE, per germline. The junction had 8 bases not matched to a gene; V was cut back by 3 bases and J by 5 bases. The CDR3 length is 15 residues. CDR3 sequence reads: CASSARGGSGDTQYF. The CDR3 DNA reads TGTGCCAGCAGCGCCCGCGGGGGGAGTGGAGATACGCAGTATTTT.

V and J are TRBV5-4 and TRBJ2-2; TRBD1 might be the D (6 bases). Deletions cut 4 bases from V and 5 bases from J, with 12 bases between. The CDR3 spans 14 residues. Germline CDR1 is SGHNT and CDR2 is YYREEE (reference sequence). CDR3 coding DNA: TGTGCCAGCAGCCACCACAGGGAAACCGGGGAGCTGTTTTTT. Protein product: CASSHHRETGELFF.

The rearrangement links TRBV5-8 to TRBJ2-7; weak D call: TRBD2 (6 bases). V was pared by 7 bases and J by 6 bases, with 14 bases between. Germline CDR1 is SGHTS and CDR2 is YDEGEE. The CDR3 sequence is 12 residues long. The CDR3 spells CASLEGGGEQYF. The CDR3 DNA is TGTGCCAGCCTAGAGGGAGGCGGCGAGCAGTACTTC.

The J gene is TRBJ2-1, the V gene TRBV29-1, with D possibly being TRBD2 (6 bases). The CDR3 consists of 11 residues. Trimming cost V 5 bases and J 7 bases, with 9 bases left between them. In germline, CDR1 is SQVTM, CDR2 ANQGSEA. The chain's CDR3 is CSVIGRNEQFF. CDR3 bases: TGCAGCGTTATAGGGAGGAATGAGCAGTTCTTC.

This clone occurred once. The V call is TRBV7-9, the J call TRBJ1-1; TRBD1 matches 12 bases. With V trimmed by 7 bases and J by 2 bases, 11 bases remained unmatched. There are 17 residues in the CDR3. The V gene's germline CDR1 is SEHNR and CDR2 FQNEAQ (reference sequence). In DNA form, the CDR3 reads TGTGCCAGCATCCCGGGGGACAGGGGGCTATTAAACACTGAAGCTTTCTTT. Translating gives CASIPGDRGLLNTEAFF.

The rearrangement links TRBV11-2 to TRBJ1-1, with 7 nucleotides matching TRBD1. With V trimmed by 5 bases and J by 0 bases, 3 bases remained unmatched. The CDR3 runs 14 residues. The germline gives CDR1 SGHAT, CDR2 FQNNGV. CDR3 DNA sequence: TGTGCCAGCAGCCTGACAGGGTTGAACACTGAAGCTTTCTTT. Residues: CASSLTGLNTEAFF.

Remarks on this clone: At one end the junction does not follow the germline gene, possibly because of a read error. This chain links TRBV7-7 with TRBJ1-1; TRBD1 is a possible D gene (5 bases). Germline assignment: CDR1 SSHAT and CDR2 FNYEAQ (reference sequence). This CDR3 comprises 13 residues. For the CDR3, the DNA is TGTGCTAGCAGCTTACAGGCGAACACTGAAGCTTTCTTT. It encodes CASSLQANTEAFF.

The chain has TRBV14 and TRBJ1-2; 7 nucleotides align to TRBD1. The CDR3 is made up of 19 amino acids. Germline CDR1 reads SGHDN; CDR2 reads FVKESK. V shed 2 bases, J shed 5 bases, and the junction held 20 bases outside the gene matches. CDR3 region: CASSQRKDRVPRGGYGYTF. The CDR3 DNA follows: TGTGCCAGCAGCCAAAGGAAAGACAGGGTTCCCCGGGGCGGGTATGGCTACACCTTC.

V usage is TRBV25-1 and J usage is TRBJ2-4; D gene uncertain. The V gene's germline CDR1 is MGHDK and CDR2 SYGVNS. The CDR3 runs 14 residues. V gave up 7 bases and J gave up 0 bases, with 10 bases separating them. The CDR3 nucleotides read TGTGCCAGCACGACTGCCTTAGCCAAAAACATTCAGTACTTC. This sequence encodes CASTTALAKNIQYF.

The rearrangement links TRBV9 to TRBJ2-5, with D tentatively TRBD1 (6 bases). The CDR3 consists of 13 residues. Trimming stripped 4 bases from V and 3 bases from J, with 10 bases between. CDR1 is SGDLS and CDR2 is YYNGEE in the germline V gene. As DNA, the CDR3 is TGTGCCAGCAGCCCCGGGACAAAAGAGACCCAGTACTTC. Its translation is CASSPGTKETQYF.

This clone was detected once. The chain links TRBV5-1 to TRBJ2-7, with TRBD1 as a possible D gene (5 bases). The ends were cut back, 3 bases at V and 3 bases at J, with 13 bases in the middle. The CDR3 totals 14 residues. CDR1 is SGHRS, CDR2 YFSETQ, per germline. The DNA for the CDR3 is TGCGCCAGCAGCTGGGATGCCAGGGACTACGAGCAGTACTTC. Its protein product is CASSWDARDYEQYF.

V and J are TRBV6-6 and TRBJ2-7, with D possibly being TRBD1 (6 bases). CDR3 size: 13 residues. The germline V gene encodes CDR1 MNHNY and CDR2 SVGAGI (reference sequence). V was clipped by 4 bases and J by 5 bases, with 12 bases between them. Here the CDR3 reads CASSSSQGNEQYF. The CDR3 region has the DNA TGTGCCAGCAGTTCCTCACAGGGCAACGAGCAGTACTTC.